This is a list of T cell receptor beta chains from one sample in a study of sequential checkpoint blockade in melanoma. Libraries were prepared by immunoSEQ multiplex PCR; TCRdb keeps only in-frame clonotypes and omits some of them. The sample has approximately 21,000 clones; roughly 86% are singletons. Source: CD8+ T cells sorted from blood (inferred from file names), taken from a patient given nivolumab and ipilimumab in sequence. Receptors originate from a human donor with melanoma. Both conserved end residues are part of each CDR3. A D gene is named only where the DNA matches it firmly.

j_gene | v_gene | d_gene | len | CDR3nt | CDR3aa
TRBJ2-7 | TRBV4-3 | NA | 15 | TGCGCCAGCAGCCAAACGGAGGGTGTGAAGTACGAGCAGTACTTC | CASSQTEGVKYEQYF
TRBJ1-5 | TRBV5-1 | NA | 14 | TGCGCCAGCAGCCCTACGGAGGGCAATCAGCCCCAGCATTTT | CASSPTEGNQPQHF
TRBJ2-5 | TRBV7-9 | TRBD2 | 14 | TGTGCCAGCACCCTGGCGGGGGAAGAGCCGCCCCAGTACTTC | CASTLAGEEPPQYF
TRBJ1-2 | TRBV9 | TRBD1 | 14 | TGTGCCAGCAGCTTCGAGGGACAGGGATACGGCTACACCTTC | CASSFEGQGYGYTF
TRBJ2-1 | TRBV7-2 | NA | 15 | TGTGCCAGCAGCTACCGACTAGGAGGAAACAATGAGCAGTTCTTC | CASSYRLGGNNEQFF
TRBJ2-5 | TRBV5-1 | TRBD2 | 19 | TGCGCCAGCAGCTTGGGGTTGGGACTAGCGGGATTGTACCAAGAGACCCAGTACTTC | CASSLGLGLAGLYQETQYF
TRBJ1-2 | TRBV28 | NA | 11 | TGTGCCAGCACTCCGGGCTATGGCTACACCTTC | CASTPGYGYTF
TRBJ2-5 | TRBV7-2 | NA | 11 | TGTGCCAGCAGCTTTTCGGAGACCCAGTACTTC | CASSFSETQYF
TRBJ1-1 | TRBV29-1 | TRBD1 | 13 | TGCAGCGTTGGTAAAGGGGGCGGGTCTGAAGCTTTCTTT | CSVGKGGGSEAFF
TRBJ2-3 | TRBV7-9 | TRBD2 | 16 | TGTGCCAGCAGCACGCGGACTAGCGGGGCCACAGATACGCAGTATTTT | CASSTRTSGATDTQYF
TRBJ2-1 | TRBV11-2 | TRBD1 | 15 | TGTGCCAGCAGAAGGACCCGGGACAGGGTACATGAGCAGTTCTTC | CASRRTRDRVHEQFF
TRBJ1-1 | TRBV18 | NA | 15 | TGTGCCAGCTCACCAGGGGGGAACGGGAACACTGAAGCTTTCTTT | CASSPGGNGNTEAFF
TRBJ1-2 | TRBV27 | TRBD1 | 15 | TGTGCCAGCAGTTTTGTTTCGAGGGGGCGCGGAGGCTACACCTTC | CASSFVSRGRGGYTF